The clone carrying this T cell receptor (beta chain) was detected only once. The Seattle site enrolled patients during active infection and followed them longitudinally. The data originate from a study of blood T cell repertoires in COVID-19. As for the study in general: Acute-phase and convalescent COVID-19 samples originated in the United States, Italy and Spain. T cells, B-cell-depleted T cells, or PBMCs provided the cDNA or gDNA that served as material.

Original analysis: It was from reference gene primer amplification that nucleated cell counts were estimated. Sequenced by immunoSEQ multiplex PCR; TCRdb stores in-frame clones only, minus some. Clone size and the V and J calls come from that table; the DNA yielded D and trimming. The profile covers about 140,000 clones, with about four fifths appearing a single time and approximately 9% taken by the ten largest. Looked up from germline, CDR1 is SGDLS and CDR2 is YYNGEE. The CDR3 extends over 15 amino acids. Deletions cut 4 bases from V and 2 bases from J, with 10 bases between. Sequencing used peripheral blood. The TCR sequence derives from a man in his thirties or forties with COVID-19, enrolled during active disease. The chain employs TRBV9 and TRBJ2-6; possibly TRBD2 for D (7 bases). The CDR3 protein is CASSYGGPGANVLTF. The CDR3 DNA follows: TGTGCCAGCAGCTACGGGGGGCCTGGGGCCAACGTCCTGACTTTC.